The clone carrying this T cell receptor (beta chain) was seen only a few times. This record comes from a study of CD8+ T cells in alopecia areata. Germline CDR1 reads MNHEY; CDR2 reads SMNVEV (reference sequence). The CDR3 extends over 16 amino acids. The germline V and J ends were trimmed by 7 bases and 2 bases, with 18 bases remaining between them. CD4+ and CD8+ T cells were sorted from PBMCs stained for CD3, CD4 and CD8. In each case, RNA was isolated and then reverse transcribed into cDNA as the sequencing template. Using immunoSEQ multiplex PCR, the repertoire was profiled, and TCRdb retains in-frame clones only, with some absent. The sample shows around 140,000 clones, approximately 87% of them seen only once.

This specimen consisted of CD8+ T cells sorted from blood, obtained at week 0. J is TRBJ2-1 and V is TRBV27; possibly TRBD1 for D (6 bases). This receptor was obtained from a human donor with alopecia areata. The CDR3 nucleotides are TGTGCCAGCACTACCTTAAGCAGGGGTCCCTACAATGAGCAGTTCTTC. Encoded protein: CASTTLSRGPYNEQFF.